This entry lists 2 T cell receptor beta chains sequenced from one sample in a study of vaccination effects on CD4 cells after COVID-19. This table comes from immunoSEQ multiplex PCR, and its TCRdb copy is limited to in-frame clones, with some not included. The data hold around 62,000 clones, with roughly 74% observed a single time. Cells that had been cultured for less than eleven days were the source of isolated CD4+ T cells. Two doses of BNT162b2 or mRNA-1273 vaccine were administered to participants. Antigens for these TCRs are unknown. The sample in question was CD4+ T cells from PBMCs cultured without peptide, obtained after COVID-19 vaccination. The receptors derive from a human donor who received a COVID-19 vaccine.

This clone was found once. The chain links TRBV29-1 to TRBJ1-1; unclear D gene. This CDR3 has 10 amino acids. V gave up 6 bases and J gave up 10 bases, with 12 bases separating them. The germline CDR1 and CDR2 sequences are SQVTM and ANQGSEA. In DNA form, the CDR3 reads TGCAGCGTCACACAGATCGTAGCTTTCTTT. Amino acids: CSVTQIVAFF.

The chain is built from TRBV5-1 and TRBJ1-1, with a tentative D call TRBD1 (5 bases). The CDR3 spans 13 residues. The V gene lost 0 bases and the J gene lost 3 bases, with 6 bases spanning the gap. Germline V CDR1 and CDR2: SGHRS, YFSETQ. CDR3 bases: TGCGCCAGCAGCTTGGGAGGGGACACTGAAGCTTTCTTT. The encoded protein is CASSLGGDTEAFF. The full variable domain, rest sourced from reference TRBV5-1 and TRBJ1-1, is KAGVTQTPRYLIKTRGQQVTLSCSPISGHRSVSWYQQTPGQGLQFLFEYFSETQRNKGNFPGRFSGRQFSNSRSEMNVSTLELGDSALYLCASSLGGDTEAFFGQGTRLTVV.